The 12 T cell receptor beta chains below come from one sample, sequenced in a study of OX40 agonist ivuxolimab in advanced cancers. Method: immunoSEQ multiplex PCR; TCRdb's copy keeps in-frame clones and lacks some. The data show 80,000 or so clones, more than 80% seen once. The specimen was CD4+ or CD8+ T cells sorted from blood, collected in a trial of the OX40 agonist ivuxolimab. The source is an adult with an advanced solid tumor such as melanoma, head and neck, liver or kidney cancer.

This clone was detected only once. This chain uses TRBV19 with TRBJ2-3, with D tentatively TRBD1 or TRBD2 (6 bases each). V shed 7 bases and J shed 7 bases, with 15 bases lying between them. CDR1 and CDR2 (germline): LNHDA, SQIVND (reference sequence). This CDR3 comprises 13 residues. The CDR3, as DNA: TGTGCCAGTACGATATCCGGGGGCCATACGCAGTATTTT. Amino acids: CASTISGGHTQYF.

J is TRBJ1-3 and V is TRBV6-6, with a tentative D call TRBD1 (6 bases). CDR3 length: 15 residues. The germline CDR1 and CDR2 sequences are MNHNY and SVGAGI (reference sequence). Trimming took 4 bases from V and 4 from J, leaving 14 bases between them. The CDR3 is CASSFPGQTGNTIYF. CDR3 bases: TGTGCCAGCAGTTTCCCGGGACAAACAGGAAACACCATATATTTT.

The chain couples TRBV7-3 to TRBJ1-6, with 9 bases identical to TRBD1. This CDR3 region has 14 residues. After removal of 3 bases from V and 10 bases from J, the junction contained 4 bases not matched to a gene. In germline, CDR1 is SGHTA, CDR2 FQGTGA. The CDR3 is CASSLGTGSSPLHF. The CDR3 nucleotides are TGTGCCAGCAGCTTGGGGACAGGGAGCTCACCCCTCCACTTT.

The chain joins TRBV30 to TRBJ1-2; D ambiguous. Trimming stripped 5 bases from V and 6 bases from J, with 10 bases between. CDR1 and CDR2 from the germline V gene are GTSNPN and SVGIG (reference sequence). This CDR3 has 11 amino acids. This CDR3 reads CAWGGRNGYTF. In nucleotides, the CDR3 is TGTGCCTGGGGCGGACGGAATGGCTACACCTTC.

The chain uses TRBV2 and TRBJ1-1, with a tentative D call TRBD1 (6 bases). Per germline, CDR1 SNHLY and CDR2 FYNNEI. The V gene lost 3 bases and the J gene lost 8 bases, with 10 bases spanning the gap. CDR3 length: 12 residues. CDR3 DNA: TGTGCCAGCAGTGACTCAAGGGGGGAAGCTTTCTTT. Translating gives CASSDSRGEAFF.

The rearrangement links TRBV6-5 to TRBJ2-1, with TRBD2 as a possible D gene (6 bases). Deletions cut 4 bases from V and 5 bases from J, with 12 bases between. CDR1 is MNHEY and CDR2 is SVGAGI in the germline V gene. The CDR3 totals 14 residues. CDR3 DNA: TGTGCCAGCAGTTTAGGGACTCACGACAATGAGCAGTTCTTC. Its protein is CASSLGTHDNEQFF.

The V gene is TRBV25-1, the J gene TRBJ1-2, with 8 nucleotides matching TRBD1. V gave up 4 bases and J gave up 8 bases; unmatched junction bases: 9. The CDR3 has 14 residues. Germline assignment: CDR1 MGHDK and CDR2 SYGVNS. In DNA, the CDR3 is TGTGCCAGCAGTGTGGGACAGGCCCTAGGAGGCTACACCTTC. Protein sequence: CASSVGQALGGYTF.

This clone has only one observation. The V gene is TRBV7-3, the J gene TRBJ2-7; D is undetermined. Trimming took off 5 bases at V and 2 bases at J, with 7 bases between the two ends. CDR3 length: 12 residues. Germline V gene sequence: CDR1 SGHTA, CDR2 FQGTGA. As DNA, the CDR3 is TGTGCCAGCAGCCCAGGTACCTACGAGCAGTACTTC. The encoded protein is CASSPGTYEQYF. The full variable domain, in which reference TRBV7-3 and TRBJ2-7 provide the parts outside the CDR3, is GAGVSQTPSNKVTEKGKYVELRCDPISGHTALYWYRQSLGQGPEFLIYFQGTGAADDSGLPNDRFFAVRPEGSVSTLKIQRTERGDSAVYLCASSPGTYEQYFGPGTRLTVT.

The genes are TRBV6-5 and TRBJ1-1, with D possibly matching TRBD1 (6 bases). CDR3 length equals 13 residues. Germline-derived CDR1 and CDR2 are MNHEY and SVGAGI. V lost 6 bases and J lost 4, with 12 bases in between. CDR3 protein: CASSRGPGTEAFF. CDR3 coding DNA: TGTGCCAGCAGCCGGGGGCCGGGCACTGAAGCTTTCTTT.

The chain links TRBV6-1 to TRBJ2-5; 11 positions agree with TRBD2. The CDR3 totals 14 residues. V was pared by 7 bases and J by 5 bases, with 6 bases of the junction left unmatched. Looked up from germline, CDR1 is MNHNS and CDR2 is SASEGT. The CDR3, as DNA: TGTGCCAGCAAGCCGGGACTAGCGGTGGAGACCCAGTACTTC. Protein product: CASKPGLAVETQYF.

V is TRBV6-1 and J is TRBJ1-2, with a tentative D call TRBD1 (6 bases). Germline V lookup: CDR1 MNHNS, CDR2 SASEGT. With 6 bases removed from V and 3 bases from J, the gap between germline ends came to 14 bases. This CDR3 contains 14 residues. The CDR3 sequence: CASRKGGGDYGYTF. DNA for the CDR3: TGTGCCAGCAGGAAGGGGGGAGGTGACTATGGCTACACCTTC.

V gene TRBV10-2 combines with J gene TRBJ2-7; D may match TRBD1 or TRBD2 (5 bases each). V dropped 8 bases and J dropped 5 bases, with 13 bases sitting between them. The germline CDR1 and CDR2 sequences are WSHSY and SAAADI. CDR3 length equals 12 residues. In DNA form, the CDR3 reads TGCGCCAGCGTACAGGCCGGGGACGAGCAGTACTTC. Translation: CASVQAGDEQYF.